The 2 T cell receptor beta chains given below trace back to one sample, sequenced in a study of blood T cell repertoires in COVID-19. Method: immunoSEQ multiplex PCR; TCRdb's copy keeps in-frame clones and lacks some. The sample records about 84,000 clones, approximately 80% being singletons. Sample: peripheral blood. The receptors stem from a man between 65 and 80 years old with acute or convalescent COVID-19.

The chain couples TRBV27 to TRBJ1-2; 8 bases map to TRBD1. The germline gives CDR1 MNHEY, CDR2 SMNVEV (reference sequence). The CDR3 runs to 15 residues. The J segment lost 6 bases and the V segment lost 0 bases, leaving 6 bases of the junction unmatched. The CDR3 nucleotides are TGTGCCAGCAGTTTATCAAACAGGGGGATGGATGGCTACACCTTC. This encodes CASSLSNRGMDGYTF.

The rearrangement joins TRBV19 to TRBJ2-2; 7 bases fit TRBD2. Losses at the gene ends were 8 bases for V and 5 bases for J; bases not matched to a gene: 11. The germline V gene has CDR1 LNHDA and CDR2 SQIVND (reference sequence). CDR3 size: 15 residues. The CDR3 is CASLVGRGATGELFF. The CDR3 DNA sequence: TGTGCCAGTCTGGTAGGGAGGGGTGCTACCGGGGAGCTGTTTTTT.